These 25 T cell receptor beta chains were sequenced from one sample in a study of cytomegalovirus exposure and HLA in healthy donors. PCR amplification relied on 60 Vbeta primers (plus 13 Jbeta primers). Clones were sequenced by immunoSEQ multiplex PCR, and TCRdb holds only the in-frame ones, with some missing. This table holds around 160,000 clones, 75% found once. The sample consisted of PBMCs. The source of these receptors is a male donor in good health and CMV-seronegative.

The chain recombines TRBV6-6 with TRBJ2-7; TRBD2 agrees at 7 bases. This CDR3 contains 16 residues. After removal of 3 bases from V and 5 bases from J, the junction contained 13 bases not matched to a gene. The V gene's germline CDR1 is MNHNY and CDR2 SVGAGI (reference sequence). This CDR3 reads CASSYGGSGGLDEQYF. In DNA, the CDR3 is TGTGCCAGCAGTTATGGGGGTTCGGGGGGATTGGACGAGCAGTACTTC.

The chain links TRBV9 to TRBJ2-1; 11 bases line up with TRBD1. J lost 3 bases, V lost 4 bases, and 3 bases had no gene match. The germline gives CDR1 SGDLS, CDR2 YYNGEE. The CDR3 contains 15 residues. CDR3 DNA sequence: TGTGCCAGCAGCCGTGGGACAGGGGGCTACAATGAGCAGTTCTTC. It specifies CASSRGTGGYNEQFF.

CDR3 protein: CASSRDRVGEKLFF. The DNA for the CDR3 is TGTGCCAGCAGCCGCGACAGGGTCGGTGAAAAACTGTTTTTT. The chain couples TRBV11-2 to TRBJ1-4, with 7 bases identical to TRBD1. Germline CDR1 is SGHAT and CDR2 is FQNNGV. The CDR3 extends over 14 amino acids. V lost 5 bases to trimming and J lost 7 bases; unmatched junction nucleotides: 7.

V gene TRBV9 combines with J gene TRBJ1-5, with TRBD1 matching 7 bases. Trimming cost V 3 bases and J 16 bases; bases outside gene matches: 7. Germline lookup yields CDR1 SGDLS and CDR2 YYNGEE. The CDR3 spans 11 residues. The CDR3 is CASSGTRGFHF. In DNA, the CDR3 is TGTGCCAGCAGCGGGACCAGGGGGTTTCATTTT.

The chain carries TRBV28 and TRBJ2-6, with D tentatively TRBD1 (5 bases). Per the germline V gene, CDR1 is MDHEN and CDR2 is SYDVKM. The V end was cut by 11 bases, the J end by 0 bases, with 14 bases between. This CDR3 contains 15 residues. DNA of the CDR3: TGTGCCGTATACTTCAGGGTCTCTGGGGCCAACGTCCTGACTTTC. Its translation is CAVYFRVSGANVLTF.

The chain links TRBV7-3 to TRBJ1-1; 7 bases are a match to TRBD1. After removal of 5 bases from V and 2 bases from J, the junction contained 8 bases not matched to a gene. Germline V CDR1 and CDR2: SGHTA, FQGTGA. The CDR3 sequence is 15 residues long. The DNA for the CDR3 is TGTGCCAGCAGCCCAAAGACAGGGAGAAACACTGAAGCTTTCTTT. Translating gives CASSPKTGRNTEAFF.

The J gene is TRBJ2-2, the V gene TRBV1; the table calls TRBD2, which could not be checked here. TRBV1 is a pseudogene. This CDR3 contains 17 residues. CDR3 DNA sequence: TGCACCAGCAGCCAAGAGGCGGGGAGCCCCCACACCGGGGAGCTGTTTTTT. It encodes CTSSQEAGSPHTGELFF.

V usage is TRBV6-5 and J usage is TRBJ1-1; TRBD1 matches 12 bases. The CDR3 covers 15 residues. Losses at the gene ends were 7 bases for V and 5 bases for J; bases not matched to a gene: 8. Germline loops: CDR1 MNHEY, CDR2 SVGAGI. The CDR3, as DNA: TGTGCCAGCACCGAGGGACAGGGGGCACAGACTGAAGCTTTCTTT. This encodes CASTEGQGAQTEAFF.

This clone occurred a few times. The CDR3 is CASRPASGAGNEQFF. The CDR3 DNA reads as TGTGCCAGCAGACCGGCGAGCGGGGCAGGGAATGAGCAGTTCTTC. The chain carries TRBV6-6 and TRBJ2-1, with TRBD2 identical over 7 bases. Unmatched junction bases numbered 12, after V lost 6 bases and J lost 7 bases. This CDR3 is built from 15 residues. The germline CDR1 and CDR2 sequences are MNHNY and SVGAGI (reference sequence).

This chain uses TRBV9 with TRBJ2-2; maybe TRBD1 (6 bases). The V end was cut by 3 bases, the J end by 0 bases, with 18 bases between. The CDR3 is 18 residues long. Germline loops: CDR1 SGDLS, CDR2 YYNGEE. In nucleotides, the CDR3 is TGTGCCAGCAGCGAACAGCCCTCAGGGGCCGCGAACACCGGGGAGCTGTTTTTT. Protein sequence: CASSEQPSGAANTGELFF.

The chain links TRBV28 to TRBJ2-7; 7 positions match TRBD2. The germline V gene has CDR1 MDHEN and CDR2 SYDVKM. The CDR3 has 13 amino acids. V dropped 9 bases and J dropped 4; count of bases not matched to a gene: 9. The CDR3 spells CASGEGSEYEQYF. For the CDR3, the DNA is TGTGCCAGTGGGGAGGGGTCGGAGTACGAGCAGTACTTC. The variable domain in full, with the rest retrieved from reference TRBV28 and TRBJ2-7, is DVKVTQSSRYLVKRTGEKVFLECVQDMDHENMFWYRQDPGLGLRLIYFSYDVKMKEKGDIPEGYSVSREKKERFSLILESASTNQTSMYLCASGEGSEYEQYFGPGTRLTVT.

In nucleotides, the CDR3 is TGTGCCACCAGCGCAAAGCGGACTAGCGGGGGAAACACAGATACGCAGTATTTT. It yields the protein CATSAKRTSGGNTDTQYF. The chain joins TRBV15 to TRBJ2-3; 13 nucleotides agree with TRBD2. The CDR3 has 18 amino acids. The V gene end was trimmed by 5 bases and the J gene end by 2 bases; junction bases not matched to a gene: 10. The germline V gene encodes CDR1 LNHNV and CDR2 YYDKDF (reference sequence).

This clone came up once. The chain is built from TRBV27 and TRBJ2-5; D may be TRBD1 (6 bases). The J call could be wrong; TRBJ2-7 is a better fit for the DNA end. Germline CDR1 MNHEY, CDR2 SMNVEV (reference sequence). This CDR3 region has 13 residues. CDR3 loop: CASSFPGTFEQYF. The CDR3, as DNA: TGTGCCAGCAGTTTTCCCGGGACATTCGAGCAGTACTTC.

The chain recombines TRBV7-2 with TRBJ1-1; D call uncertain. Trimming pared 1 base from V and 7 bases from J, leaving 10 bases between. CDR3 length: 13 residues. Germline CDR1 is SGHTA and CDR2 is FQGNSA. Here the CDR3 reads CASSLEADGEAFF. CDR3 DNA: TGTGCCAGCAGCTTAGAAGCGGACGGTGAAGCTTTCTTT.

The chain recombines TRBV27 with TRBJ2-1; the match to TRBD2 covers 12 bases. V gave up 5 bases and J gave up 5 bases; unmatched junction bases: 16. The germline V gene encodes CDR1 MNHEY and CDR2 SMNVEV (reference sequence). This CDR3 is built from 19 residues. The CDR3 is CASSPGLAGLWSGDNEQFF. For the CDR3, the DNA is TGTGCCAGCAGTCCGGGACTAGCGGGCCTTTGGAGTGGGGACAATGAGCAGTTCTTC.

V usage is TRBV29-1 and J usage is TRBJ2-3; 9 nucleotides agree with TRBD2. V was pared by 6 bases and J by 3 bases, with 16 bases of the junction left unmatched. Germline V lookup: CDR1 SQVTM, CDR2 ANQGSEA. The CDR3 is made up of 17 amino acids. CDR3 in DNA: TGCAGCGTGAGCCCAATTTTAGCGGGAGTTACTACAGATACGCAGTATTTT. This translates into CSVSPILAGVTTDTQYF.

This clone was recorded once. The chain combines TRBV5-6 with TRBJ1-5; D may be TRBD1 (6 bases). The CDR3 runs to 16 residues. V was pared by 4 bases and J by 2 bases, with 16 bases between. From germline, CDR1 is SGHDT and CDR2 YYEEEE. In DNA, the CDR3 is TGTGCCAGCAGCGAGCTGCAGGGGATAGGCAATCAGCCCCAGCATTTT. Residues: CASSELQGIGNQPQHF.

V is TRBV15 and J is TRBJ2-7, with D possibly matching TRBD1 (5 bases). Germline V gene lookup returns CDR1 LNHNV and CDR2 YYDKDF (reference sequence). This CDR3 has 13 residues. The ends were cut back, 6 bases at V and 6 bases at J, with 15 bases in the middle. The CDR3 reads CATRDAPRGEQYF. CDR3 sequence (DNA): TGTGCCACCAGGGACGCCCCTAGGGGCGAGCAGTACTTC.

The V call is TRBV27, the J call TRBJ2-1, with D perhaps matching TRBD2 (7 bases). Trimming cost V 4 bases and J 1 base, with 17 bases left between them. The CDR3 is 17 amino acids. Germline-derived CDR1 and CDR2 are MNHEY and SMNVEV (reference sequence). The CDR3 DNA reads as TGTGCCAGCAGTTCTTCTCGGGGGGCTGGATCCTACAATGAGCAGTTCTTC. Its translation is CASSSSRGAGSYNEQFF.

In nucleotides, the CDR3 is TGTGCCAGCAGCGGGGGGGGACAGGGTGGCACTGAAGCTTTCTTT. The encoded protein is CASSGGGQGGTEAFF. This rearrangement joins TRBV9 to TRBJ1-1; 9 nucleotides line up with TRBD1. The germline V gene encodes CDR1 SGDLS and CDR2 YYNGEE. This CDR3 has 15 residues. Losses at the gene ends were 3 bases for V and 4 bases for J; bases not matched to a gene: 7.

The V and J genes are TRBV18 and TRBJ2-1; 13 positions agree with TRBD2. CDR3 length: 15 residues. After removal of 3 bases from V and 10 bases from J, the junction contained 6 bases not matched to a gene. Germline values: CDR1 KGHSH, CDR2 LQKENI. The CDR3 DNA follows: TGTGCCAGCTCACCCCGAACTAGCGGGGGGGACGAGCAGTTCTTC. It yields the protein CASSPRTSGGDEQFF. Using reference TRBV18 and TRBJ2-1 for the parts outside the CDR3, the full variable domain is NAGVMQNPRHLVRRRGQEARLRCSPMKGHSHVYWYRQLPEEGLKFMVYLQKENIIDESGMPKERFSAEFPKEGPSILRIQQVVRGDSAAYFCASSPRTSGGDEQFFGPGTRLTVL.

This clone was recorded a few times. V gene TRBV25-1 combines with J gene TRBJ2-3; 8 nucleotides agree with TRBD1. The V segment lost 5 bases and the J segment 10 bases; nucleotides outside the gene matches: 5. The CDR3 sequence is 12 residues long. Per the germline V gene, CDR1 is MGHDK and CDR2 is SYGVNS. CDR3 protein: CASSIHRGSQYF. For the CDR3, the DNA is TGTGCCAGCAGTATACACAGGGGGTCGCAGTATTTT.

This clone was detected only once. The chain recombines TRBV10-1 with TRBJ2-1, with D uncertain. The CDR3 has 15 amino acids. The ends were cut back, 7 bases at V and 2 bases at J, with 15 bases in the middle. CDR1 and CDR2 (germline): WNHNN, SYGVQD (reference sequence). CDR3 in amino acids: CASKEYTLTYNEQFF. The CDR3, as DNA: TGCGCCAGCAAAGAATATACTTTGACCTACAATGAGCAGTTCTTC.

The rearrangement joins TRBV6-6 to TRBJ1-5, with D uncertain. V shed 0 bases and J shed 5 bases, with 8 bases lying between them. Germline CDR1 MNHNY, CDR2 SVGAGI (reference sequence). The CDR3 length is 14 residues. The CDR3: CASSYSEGYQPQHF. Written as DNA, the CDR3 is TGTGCCAGCAGTTACTCTGAGGGATATCAGCCCCAGCATTTT.

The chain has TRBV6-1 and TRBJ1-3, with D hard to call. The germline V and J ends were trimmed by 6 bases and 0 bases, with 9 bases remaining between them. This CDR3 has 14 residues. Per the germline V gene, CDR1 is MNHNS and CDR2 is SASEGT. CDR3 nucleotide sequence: TGTGCCAGCAGGATCAGTGACTCTGGAAACACCATATATTTT. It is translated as CASRISDSGNTIYF.